This record concerns one T cell receptor (beta chain) sequence. The sample belongs to a study of blood T cell repertoires in COVID-19. CDR1 SGHRS and CDR2 YFSETQ come from the germline V gene. V was pared by 2 bases and J by 2 bases, with 6 bases of the junction left unmatched. This CDR3 comprises 16 residues. As processed by the authors: Cell counts per sample came from amplifying reference gene primers. The table came from immunoSEQ multiplex PCR; TCRdb's copy has only in-frame clones and leaves some out. V and J calls and clone size are given by that table; D and trimming were obtained from the DNA. The data show about 190,000 clones, around 80% seen once.

The sample comprised peripheral blood. The clonotype comes from a woman of 80 years or more with active or convalescent COVID-19. This rearrangement joins TRBV5-1 to TRBJ2-3, with 9 positions matching TRBD2. For the CDR3, the DNA is TGCGCCAGCAGCTTATTTGCGGGGGGGATCACAGATACGCAGTATTTT. This sequence encodes CASSLFAGGITDTQYF.